This record looks at one T cell receptor (beta chain) sequence and its context. Measured with immunoSEQ multiplex PCR; TCRdb has only the in-frame clones, and not every one. The sample lists 120,000 or so clones, around 83% seen once, with less than 20% in the top ten. This CDR3 comprises 15 residues. The germline gives CDR1 KGHDR, CDR2 SFDVKD. V gave up 3 bases and J gave up 4 bases, with 14 bases separating them. This entry belongs to a study of blood T cell repertoires in COVID-19. The source material was peripheral blood. The chain links TRBV24-1 to TRBJ1-2; D remains unclear. This receptor was obtained from a woman aged 45-65 years with acute or convalescent COVID-19. In DNA form, the CDR3 reads TGTGCCACCAGTGATCCCGGGTCCCCGTTCTATGGCTACACCTTC. Translating gives CATSDPGSPFYGYTF.